These 4 T cell receptor beta chains were sequenced from one sample in a study of T cell responses to AZD1222 COVID-19 vaccine. Profiled with immunoSEQ multiplex PCR; TCRdb holds only in-frame clones, not every one. The profile shows 110,000 to 150,000 clones, more than 85% of them singletons. The material sequenced was peripheral blood, taken on day 0 of AZD1222 vaccination. These receptors all come from an adult in good health.

This clone has just a few counts. V usage is TRBV5-4 and J usage is TRBJ1-6; 7 positions match TRBD1. The CDR3 contains 15 residues. CDR1 SGHNT and CDR2 YYREEE come from the germline V gene (reference sequence). The junction had 11 bases not matched to a gene; V was cut back by 4 bases and J by 10 bases. CDR3 nucleotides: TGTGCCAGCAGCCTAAGACAGGGCGGGGAATCACCCCTCCACTTT. Amino acid sequence: CASSLRQGGESPLHF.

The chain couples TRBV19 to TRBJ2-5; TRBD1 aligns across 7 bases. The CDR3 loop spans 14 amino acids. V dropped 3 bases and J dropped 1; count of bases not matched to a gene: 2. Germline V gene data show CDR1 as LNHDA and CDR2 as SQIVND (reference sequence). The CDR3 nucleotides read TGTGCCAGTAGTATCGGGACAGCCCAAGAGACCCAGTACTTC. Protein product: CASSIGTAQETQYF.

The chain couples TRBV18 to TRBJ1-3; possibly TRBD1 for D (5 bases). The germline CDR1 and CDR2 sequences are KGHSH and LQKENI. V lost 3 bases, J lost 0 bases, and 15 bases lay in between. There are 17 residues in the CDR3. The CDR3 sequence is CASSPGQGRSSGNTIYF. CDR3 DNA sequence: TGTGCCAGCTCACCGGGGCAGGGAAGATCCTCTGGAAACACCATATATTTT.

The chain has TRBV10-3 and TRBJ1-2; D is uncertain. This CDR3 is 12 amino acids long. Trimming pared 4 bases from V and 6 bases from J, leaving 9 bases between. Germline lookup yields CDR1 ENHRY and CDR2 SYGVKD. CDR3 protein: CAISVPSNGYTF. The CDR3 nucleotides are TGTGCCATCAGTGTCCCCAGCAATGGCTACACCTTC.